The TCR beta chain under discussion was sequenced for a study of blood T cell repertoires in COVID-19. Looking at the study overall: Samples taken during acute and convalescent COVID-19 were collected in the United States, Italy and Spain. T cells, B-cell-depleted T cells, or PBMCs supplied cDNA or gDNA.

Authors' analysis steps: Amplified reference gene primers provided the basis for estimating nucleated cell counts. TCRdb's copy holds only in-frame clones and misses some; the assay was immunoSEQ multiplex PCR. D and trimming were read from the DNA, whereas the V and J calls and clone size are those reported in that table. The sample includes fewer than 150,000 clones, roughly 79% of them seen just once. The CDR3 is 13 amino acids. V was trimmed by 3 bases and J by 8 bases, leaving 8 bases between them. CDR1 SGHNT and CDR2 YENEEA come from the germline V gene. This TCR came from a human donor in a cohort sampled during active COVID-19. V is TRBV11-3 and J is TRBJ1-6; D gene unclear. The specimen was peripheral blood. DNA for the CDR3: TGTGCCAGCAGCTTCGTCCCAGATTCACCCCTCCACTTT. Encoded protein: CASSFVPDSPLHF.